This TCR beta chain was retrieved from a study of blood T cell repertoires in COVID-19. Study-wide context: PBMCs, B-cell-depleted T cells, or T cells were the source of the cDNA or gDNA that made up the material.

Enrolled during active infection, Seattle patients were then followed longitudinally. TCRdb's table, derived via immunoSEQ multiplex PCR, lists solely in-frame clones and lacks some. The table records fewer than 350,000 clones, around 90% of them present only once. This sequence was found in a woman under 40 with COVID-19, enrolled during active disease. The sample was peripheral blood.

CDR3 bases: TGTGCCAGCAGCTTCTCTCGCGGGAGGGCCCCTGGGAATGAGCAGTTCTTC. Amino acid sequence: CASSFSRGRAPGNEQFF. The rearrangement uses TRBV7-9 and TRBJ2-1, with TRBD2 matching 9 bases. The CDR3 consists of 17 residues. The trim removed 3 bases at V and 7 bases at J, leaving 13 bases unmatched. Germline values: CDR1 SEHNR, CDR2 FQNEAQ (reference sequence).